Presented here are 7 T cell receptor beta chains from one specimen sequenced in a study of early T cells in non-severe SARS-CoV-2 infection. TCRdb re-derived calls from the 5' RACE reads in MiXCR, one entry per CDR3 protein. The sample lists around 82,000 distinct CDR3 sequences; about 14% were seen once. Material: whole blood. These receptors originate from an adult who was a healthcare worker with PCR-confirmed SARS-CoV-2 infection or an uninfected control (not recorded which).

This chain connects TRBV3-1 to TRBJ2-6, with no clear D. The CDR3 has 13 residues. Trimming removed 6 bases at V and 2 bases at J, with 5 bases between. CDR1 is LGHDT, CDR2 YNNKEL, per germline (reference sequence). DNA of the CDR3: TGTGCCAGCAGGGACGCTGGGGCCAACGTCCTGACTTTC. Translated, it gives CASRDAGANVLTF.

This clonotype has more than one count but fewer than ten. V gene TRBV7-8 combines with J gene TRBJ2-2, with D possibly being TRBD2 (6 bases). Germline CDR1 is SGHVS and CDR2 is FQNEAQ. The CDR3 contains 14 residues. V gave up 4 bases and J gave up 8 bases, with 14 bases separating them. Written as DNA, the CDR3 is TGTGCCAGCAGCTCCCGACTAGTGCTAGGGGAGCTGTTTTTT. Translated, it gives CASSSRLVLGELFF.

This clonotype was seen a handful of times. The chain recombines TRBV11-2 with TRBJ2-5; D is undetermined. Germline CDR1 reads SGHAT; CDR2 reads FQNNGV. The ends were cut back, 4 bases at V and 7 bases at J, with 22 bases in the middle. The CDR3 runs to 16 residues. This chain's CDR3 is CASSSPAFAPSGTQYF. The DNA of the CDR3 is TGTGCCAGCAGCTCTCCTGCCTTTGCACCTTCGGGGACCCAGTACTTC.

The V gene is TRBV7-9, the J gene TRBJ2-1; tentative D call: TRBD1 (5 bases). The length of the CDR3 is 15 residues. Germline lookup yields CDR1 SEHNR and CDR2 FQNEAQ (reference sequence). Between the trimmed V and J ends, which lost 4 bases and 7 bases, there was a span of 17 bases. DNA for the CDR3: TGTGCCAGCAGCTCCGGACACGGGTGGTGGAATGAGCAGTTCTTC. Translating it yields CASSSGHGWWNEQFF.

There are a few counts of this clonotype. The gene calls are TRBV6-2 or TRBV6-3 and TRBJ2-2, with 10 bases identical to TRBD1. The CDR3 covers 18 residues. Germline V gene lookup returns CDR1 MNHEY and CDR2 SVGEGT. The junction had 12 bases not matched to a gene; V was cut back by 2 bases and J by 6 bases. The CDR3 nucleotides are TGTGCCAGCAGTTACCACCGAACCGGGACAGGGGTAGCCGGGGAGCTGTTTTTT. This translates into CASSYHRTGTGVAGELFF.

This sequence joins TRBV6-5 and TRBJ2-6; 7 bases align to TRBD1. Germline CDR1 and CDR2: MNHEY and SVGAGI. CDR3 length: 18 residues. Trimming took 4 bases from V and 1 from J; bases not matched to a gene: 10. The CDR3 DNA is TGTGCCAGCAGTTCCGACCCCGACAGGGTGTCTGGGGCCAACGTCCTGACTTTC. Translation gives CASSSDPDRVSGANVLTF.

This clonotype has a handful of counts. V is TRBV14 and J is TRBJ1-1; 11 bases fit TRBD1. The V and J ends lost 4 bases and 4 bases, in that order; junction bases with no gene match: 2. CDR3 length: 14 residues. Germline assignment: CDR1 SGHDN and CDR2 FVKESK. The chain's CDR3 is CASSRTGGITEAFF. In nucleotides, the CDR3 is TGTGCCAGCAGCCGGACAGGGGGCATCACTGAAGCTTTCTTT.